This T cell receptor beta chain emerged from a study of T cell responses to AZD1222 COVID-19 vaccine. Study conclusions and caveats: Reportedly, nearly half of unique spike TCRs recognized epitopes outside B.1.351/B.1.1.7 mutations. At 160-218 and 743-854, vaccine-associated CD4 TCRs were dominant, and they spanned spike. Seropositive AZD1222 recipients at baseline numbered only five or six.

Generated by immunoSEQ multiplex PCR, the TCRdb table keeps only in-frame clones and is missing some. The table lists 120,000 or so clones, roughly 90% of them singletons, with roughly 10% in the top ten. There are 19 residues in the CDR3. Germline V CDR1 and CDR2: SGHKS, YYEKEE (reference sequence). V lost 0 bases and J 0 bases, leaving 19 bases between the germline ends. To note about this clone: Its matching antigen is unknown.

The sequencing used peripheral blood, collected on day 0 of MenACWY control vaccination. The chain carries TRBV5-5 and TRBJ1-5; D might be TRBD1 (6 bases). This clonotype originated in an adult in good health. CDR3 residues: CASSLEWTIGGYSNQPQHF. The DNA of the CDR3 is TGTGCCAGCAGCTTGGAGTGGACAATAGGGGGATATAGCAATCAGCCCCAGCATTTT.